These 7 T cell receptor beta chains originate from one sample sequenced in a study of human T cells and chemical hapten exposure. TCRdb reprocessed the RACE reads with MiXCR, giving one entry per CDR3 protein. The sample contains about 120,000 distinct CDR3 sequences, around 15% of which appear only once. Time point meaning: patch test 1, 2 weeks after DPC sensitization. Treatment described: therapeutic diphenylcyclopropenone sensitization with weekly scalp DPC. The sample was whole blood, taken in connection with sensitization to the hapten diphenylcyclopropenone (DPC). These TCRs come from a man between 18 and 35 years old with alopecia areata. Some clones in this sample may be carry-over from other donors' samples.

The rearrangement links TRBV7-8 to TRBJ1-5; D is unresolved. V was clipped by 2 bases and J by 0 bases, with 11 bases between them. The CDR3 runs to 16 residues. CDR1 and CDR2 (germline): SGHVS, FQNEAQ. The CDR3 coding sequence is TGTGCCAGCAGCTTATTCGGCAGAAATAGCAATCAGCCCCAGCATTTT. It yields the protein CASSLFGRNSNQPQHF.

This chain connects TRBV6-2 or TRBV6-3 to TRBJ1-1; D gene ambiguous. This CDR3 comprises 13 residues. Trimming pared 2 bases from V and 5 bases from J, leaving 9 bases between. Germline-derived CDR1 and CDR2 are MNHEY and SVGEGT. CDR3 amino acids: CASSYVRWTEAFF. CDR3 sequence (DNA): TGTGCCAGCAGTTACGTCAGGTGGACTGAAGCTTTCTTT.

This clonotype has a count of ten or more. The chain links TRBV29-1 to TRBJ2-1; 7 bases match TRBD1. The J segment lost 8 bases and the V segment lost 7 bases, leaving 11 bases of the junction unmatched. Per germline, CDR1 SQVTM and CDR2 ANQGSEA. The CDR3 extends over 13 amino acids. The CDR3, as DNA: TGCAGCGCCGAACAGGGGAGATCCGATGAGCAGTTCTTC. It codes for CSAEQGRSDEQFF.

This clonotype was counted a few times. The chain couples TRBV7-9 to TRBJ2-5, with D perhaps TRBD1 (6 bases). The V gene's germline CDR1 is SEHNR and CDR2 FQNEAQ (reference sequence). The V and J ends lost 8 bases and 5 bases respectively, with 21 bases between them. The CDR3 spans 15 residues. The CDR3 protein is CASQRVQGVKETQYF. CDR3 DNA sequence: TGTGCCAGCCAAAGGGTACAGGGAGTAAAGGAGACCCAGTACTTC.

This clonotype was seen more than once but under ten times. Here the CDR3 reads CASSQLTVLFF. CDR3 nucleotides: TGCGCCAGCAGCCAATTGACCGTACTTTTCTTC. The chain has TRBV4-3 and TRBJ2-1; the D is unclear. Trimming stripped 2 bases from V and 16 bases from J, with 12 bases between. The germline V gene encodes CDR1 LGHNA and CDR2 YSLEER. This CDR3 contains 11 residues.

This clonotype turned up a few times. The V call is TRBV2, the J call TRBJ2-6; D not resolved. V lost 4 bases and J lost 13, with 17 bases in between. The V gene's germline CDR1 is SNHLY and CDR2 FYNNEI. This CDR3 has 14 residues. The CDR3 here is CASSVRRAQQVLTF. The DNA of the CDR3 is TGTGCCAGCAGTGTCCGACGGGCCCAGCAGGTCCTGACTTTC. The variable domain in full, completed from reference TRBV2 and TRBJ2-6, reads EPEVTQTPSHQVTQMGQEVILRCVPISNHLYFYWYRQILGQKVEFLVSFYNNEISEKSEIFDDQFSVERPDGSNFTLKIRSTKLEDSAMYFCASSVRRAQQVLTFGAGSRLTVL.

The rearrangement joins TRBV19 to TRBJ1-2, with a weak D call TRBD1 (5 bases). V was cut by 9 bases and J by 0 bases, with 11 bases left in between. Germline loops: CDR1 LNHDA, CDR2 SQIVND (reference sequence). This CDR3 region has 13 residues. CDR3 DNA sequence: TGTGCCAGCCAGAGGGGAGCTAACTATGGCTACACCTTC. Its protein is CASQRGANYGYTF.